The 11 T cell receptor beta chains listed next were all sequenced from one sample in a study of shared clonotypes between healthy human individuals. Positive CCR7 selection of CD45RO-negative cells yielded the naive CD8 cells, and terminally differentiated effector memory CD45RA+ cells were excluded. Assay used: immunoSEQ multiplex PCR; TCRdb lists only in-frame clones, some missing. The sample holds more than 2 million clones; about 95% are singletons and the top ten take roughly 1%. The sample consisted of naive CD8+ T cells sorted from blood. The receptors here all came from a man aged 18-30 years in good health.

The J gene is TRBJ2-7, the V gene TRBV27, with TRBD1 matching over 10 bases. Germline V gene lookup returns CDR1 MNHEY and CDR2 SMNVEV (reference sequence). V trimming: 2 bases; J trimming: 5 bases; junction bases outside the gene matches: 6. CDR3 size: 15 residues. This chain's CDR3 is CASSLLGQGMHEQYF. The CDR3 coding sequence is TGTGCCAGCAGTTTACTGGGACAGGGGATGCACGAGCAGTACTTC.

This clone was observed once. The rearrangement links TRBV4-1 to TRBJ2-7; D unresolved. The CDR3 has 15 residues. Germline CDR1 reads MGHRA; CDR2 reads YSYEKL. V lost 4 bases and J 2 bases, leaving 15 bases between the germline ends. CDR3 DNA sequence: TGCGCCAGCAGCCTCCGGATCGGCTCTACCTACGAGCAGTACTTC. Translated: CASSLRIGSTYEQYF.

This sequence joins TRBV10-2 and TRBJ1-1, with 8 nucleotides matching TRBD1. Germline V CDR1 and CDR2: WSHSY, SAAADI. This CDR3 contains 14 residues. V lost 6 bases, J lost 1 base, and 4 bases stayed unmatched. The CDR3 bases are TGCGCCAGCAGACAGACAGGGGAGAACACTGAAGCTTTCTTT. This sequence encodes CASRQTGENTEAFF.

A word on this clone: This CDR3 is also generated by other DNA sequences in the sample. As DNA, the CDR3 is TGTGCCAGCAGTGAAGACCGGTCCTACGAGCAGTACTTC. Its protein product is CASSEDRSYEQYF. The chain has TRBV6-1 and TRBJ2-7, with unresolved D. CDR3 length: 13 amino acids. Germline loops: CDR1 MNHNS, CDR2 SASEGT. V lost 1 base and J 1 base, leaving 5 bases between the germline ends.

With regard to this clone: An end of the junction differs from the germline gene, which may be a read error. CDR3 in amino acids: CASSVALSEGAYEQYF. The CDR3, as DNA: TGTGCCAGCAGCGTAGCTCTTAGTGAGGGGGCTTACGAGCAGTACTTC. The chain employs TRBV7-6 and TRBJ2-7; 7 positions agree with TRBD1. There are 16 residues in the CDR3. The V gene's germline CDR1 is SGHVS and CDR2 FNYEAQ.

A note on this clone: The junction and the germline gene differ at one end; a read error may be behind it. Other nucleotide sequences from this sample produce the same CDR3. The rearrangement uses TRBV7-7 and TRBJ2-3, with no clear D. Germline V lookup: CDR1 SSHAT, CDR2 FNYEAQ (reference sequence). CDR3 length equals 15 residues. The CDR3 region is CASSLTSASTDTQYF. As DNA, the CDR3 is TGTGCTAGCAGCTTAACCTCCGCTAGCACAGATACGCAGTATTTT.

The chain carries TRBV27 and TRBJ2-1; 7 bases fit TRBD1. The germline V gene has CDR1 MNHEY and CDR2 SMNVEV (reference sequence). The CDR3 extends over 15 amino acids. Germline trimming cut 5 bases from V and 2 bases from J; bases unmatched to any gene: 6. DNA of the CDR3: TGTGCCAGCAGTCCCGCAGGGGGTACCTACAATGAGCAGTTCTTC. This gives the protein CASSPAGGTYNEQFF.

With regard to this clone: Other nucleotide sequences in the sample specify the same CDR3. The chain joins TRBV4-3 to TRBJ2-7; D ambiguous. V lost 2 bases and J lost 0, with 8 bases in between. Germline V CDR1 and CDR2: LGHNA, YSLEER. This CDR3 is built from 14 residues. The CDR3 spells CASSQSRSSYEQYF. Written as DNA, the CDR3 is TGCGCCAGCAGCCAATCCAGGAGCTCCTACGAGCAGTACTTC.

A word on this clone: Other DNA variants within this sample encode the same CDR3. This chain joins TRBV30 and TRBJ1-1; tentative D call: TRBD1 (6 bases). The germline gives CDR1 GTSNPN, CDR2 SVGIG (reference sequence). Trimming stripped 5 bases from V and 8 bases from J, with 12 bases between. The CDR3 covers 11 residues. CDR3 DNA: TGTGCCTGGTCGGGGGGCTCAGAAGCTTTCTTT. Its protein is CAWSGGSEAFF.

This chain links TRBV6-5 with TRBJ2-5; TRBD2 matches 9 bases. Germline V gene sequence: CDR1 MNHEY, CDR2 SVGAGI. The CDR3 loop spans 14 amino acids. The trim removed 7 bases at V and 4 bases at J, leaving 7 bases unmatched. CDR3 in DNA: TGTGCCAGCACCTGGGGAGCGGGAGGAGAGACCCAGTACTTC. This gives the protein CASTWGAGGETQYF.

J is TRBJ2-1 and V is TRBV13; TRBD2 might be the D (5 bases). Germline-derived CDR1 and CDR2 are PRHDT and FYEKMQ (reference sequence). Trimming took 5 bases from V and 7 from J, leaving 12 bases between them. The CDR3 totals 13 residues. In DNA, the CDR3 is TGTGCCAGCAGCCCGGCTAGCCGGAATGAGCAGTTCTTC. Translation gives CASSPASRNEQFF.